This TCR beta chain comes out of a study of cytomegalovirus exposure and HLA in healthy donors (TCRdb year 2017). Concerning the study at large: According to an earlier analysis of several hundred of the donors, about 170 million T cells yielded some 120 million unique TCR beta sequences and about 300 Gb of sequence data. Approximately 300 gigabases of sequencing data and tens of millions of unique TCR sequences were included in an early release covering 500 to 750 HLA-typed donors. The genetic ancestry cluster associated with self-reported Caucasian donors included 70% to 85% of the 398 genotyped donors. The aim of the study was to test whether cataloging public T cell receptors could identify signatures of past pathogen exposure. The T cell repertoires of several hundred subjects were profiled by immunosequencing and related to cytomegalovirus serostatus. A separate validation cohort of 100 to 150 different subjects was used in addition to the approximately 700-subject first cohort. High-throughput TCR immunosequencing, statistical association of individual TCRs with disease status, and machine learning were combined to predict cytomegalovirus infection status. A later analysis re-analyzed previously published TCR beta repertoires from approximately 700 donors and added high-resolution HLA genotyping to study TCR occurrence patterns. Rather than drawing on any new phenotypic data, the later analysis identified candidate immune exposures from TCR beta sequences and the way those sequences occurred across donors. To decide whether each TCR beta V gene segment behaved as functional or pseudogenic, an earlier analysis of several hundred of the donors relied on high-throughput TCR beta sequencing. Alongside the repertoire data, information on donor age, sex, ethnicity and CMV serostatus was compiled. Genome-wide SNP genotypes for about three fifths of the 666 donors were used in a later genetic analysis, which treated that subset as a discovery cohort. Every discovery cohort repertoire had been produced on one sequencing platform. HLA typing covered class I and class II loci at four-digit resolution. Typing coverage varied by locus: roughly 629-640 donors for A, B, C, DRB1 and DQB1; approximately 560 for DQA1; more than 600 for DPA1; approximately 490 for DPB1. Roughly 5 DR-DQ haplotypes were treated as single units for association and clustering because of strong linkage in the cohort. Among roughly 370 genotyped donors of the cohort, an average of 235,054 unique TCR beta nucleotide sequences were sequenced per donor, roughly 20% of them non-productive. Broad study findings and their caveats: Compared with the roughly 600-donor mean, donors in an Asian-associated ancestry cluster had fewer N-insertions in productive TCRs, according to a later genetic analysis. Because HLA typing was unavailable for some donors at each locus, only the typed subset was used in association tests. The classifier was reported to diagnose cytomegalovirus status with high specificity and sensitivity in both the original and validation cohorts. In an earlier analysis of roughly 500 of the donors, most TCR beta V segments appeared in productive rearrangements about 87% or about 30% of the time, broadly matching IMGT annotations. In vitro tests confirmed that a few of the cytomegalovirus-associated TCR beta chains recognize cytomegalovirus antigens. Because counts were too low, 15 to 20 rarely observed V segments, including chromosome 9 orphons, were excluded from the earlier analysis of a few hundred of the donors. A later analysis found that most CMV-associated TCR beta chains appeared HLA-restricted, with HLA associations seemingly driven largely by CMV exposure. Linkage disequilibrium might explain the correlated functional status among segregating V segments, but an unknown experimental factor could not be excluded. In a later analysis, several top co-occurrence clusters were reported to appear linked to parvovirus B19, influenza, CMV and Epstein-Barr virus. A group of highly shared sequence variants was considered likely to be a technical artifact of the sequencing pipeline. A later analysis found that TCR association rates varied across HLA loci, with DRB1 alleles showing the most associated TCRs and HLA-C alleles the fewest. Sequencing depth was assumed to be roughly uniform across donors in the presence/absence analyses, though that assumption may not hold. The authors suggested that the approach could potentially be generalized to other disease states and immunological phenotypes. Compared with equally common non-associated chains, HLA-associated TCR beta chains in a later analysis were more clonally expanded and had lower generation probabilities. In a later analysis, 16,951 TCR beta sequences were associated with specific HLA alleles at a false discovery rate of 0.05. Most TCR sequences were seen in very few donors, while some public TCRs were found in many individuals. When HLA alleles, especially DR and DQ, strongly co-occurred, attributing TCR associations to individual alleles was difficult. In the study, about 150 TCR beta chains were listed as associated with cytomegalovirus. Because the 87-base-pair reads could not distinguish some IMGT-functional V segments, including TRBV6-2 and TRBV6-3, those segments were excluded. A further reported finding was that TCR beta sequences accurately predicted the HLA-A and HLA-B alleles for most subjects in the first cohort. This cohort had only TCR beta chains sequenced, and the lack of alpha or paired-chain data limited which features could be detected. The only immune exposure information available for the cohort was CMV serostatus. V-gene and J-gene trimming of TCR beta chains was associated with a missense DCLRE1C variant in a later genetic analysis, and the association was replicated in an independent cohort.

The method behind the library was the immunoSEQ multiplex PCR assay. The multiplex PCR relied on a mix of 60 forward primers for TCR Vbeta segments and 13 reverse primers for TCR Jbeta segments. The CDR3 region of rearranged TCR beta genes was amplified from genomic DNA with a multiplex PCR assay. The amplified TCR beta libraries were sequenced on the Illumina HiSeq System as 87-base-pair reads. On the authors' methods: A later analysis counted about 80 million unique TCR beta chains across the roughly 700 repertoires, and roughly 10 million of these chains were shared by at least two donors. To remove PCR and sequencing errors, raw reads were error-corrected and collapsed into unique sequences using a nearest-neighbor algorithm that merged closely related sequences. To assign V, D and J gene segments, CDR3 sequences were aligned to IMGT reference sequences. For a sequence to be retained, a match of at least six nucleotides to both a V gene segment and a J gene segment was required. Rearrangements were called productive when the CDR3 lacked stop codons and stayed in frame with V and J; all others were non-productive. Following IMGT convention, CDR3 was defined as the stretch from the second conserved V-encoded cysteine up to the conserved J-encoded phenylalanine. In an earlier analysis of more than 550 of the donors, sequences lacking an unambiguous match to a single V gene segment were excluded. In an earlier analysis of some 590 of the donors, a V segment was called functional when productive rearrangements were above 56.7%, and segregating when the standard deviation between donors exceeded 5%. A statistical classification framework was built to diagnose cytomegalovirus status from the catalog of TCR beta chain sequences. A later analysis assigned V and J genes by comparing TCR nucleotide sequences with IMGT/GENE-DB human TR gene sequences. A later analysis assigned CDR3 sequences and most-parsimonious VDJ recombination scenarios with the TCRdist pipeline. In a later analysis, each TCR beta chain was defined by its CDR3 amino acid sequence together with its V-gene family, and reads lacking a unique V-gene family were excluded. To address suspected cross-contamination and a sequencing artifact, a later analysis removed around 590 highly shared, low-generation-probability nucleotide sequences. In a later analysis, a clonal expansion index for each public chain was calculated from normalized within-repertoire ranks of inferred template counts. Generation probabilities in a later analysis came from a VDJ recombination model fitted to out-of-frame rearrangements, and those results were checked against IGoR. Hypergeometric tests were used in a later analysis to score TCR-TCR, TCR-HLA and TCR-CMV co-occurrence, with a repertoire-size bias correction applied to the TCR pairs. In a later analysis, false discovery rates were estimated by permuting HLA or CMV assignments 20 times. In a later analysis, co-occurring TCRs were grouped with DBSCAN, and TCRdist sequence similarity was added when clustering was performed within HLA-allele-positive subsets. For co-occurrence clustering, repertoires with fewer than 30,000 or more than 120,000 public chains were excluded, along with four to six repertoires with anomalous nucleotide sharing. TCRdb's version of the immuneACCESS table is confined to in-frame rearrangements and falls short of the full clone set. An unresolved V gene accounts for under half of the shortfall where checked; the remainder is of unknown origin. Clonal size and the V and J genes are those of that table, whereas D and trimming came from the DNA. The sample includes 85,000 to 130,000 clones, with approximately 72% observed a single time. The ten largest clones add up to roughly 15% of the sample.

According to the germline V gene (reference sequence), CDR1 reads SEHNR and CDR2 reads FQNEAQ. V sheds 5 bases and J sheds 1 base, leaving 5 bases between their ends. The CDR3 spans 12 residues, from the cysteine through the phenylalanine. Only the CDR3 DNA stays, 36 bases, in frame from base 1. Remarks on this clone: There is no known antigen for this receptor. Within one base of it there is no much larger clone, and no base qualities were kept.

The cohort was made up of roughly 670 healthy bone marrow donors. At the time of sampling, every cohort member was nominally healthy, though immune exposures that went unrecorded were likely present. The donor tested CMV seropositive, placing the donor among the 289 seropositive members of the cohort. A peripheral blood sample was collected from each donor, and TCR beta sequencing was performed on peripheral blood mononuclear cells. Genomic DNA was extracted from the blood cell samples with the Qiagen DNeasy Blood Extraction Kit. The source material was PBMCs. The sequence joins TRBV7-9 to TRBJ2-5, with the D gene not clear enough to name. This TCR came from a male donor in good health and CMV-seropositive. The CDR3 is CASSPFQETQYF. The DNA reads TGTGCCAGCAGCCCGTTCCAAGAGACCCAGTACTTC.